Included here is one TCR beta chain sequence, with context. This entry belongs to a study of blood T cell repertoires in COVID-19. Germline V gene lookup returns CDR1 WSHSY and CDR2 SAAADI. The V end was cut by 6 bases, the J end by 7 bases, with 13 bases between. The CDR3 runs to 13 residues. Some clones are missing from TCRdb's copy, which holds only in-frame ones; the method was immunoSEQ multiplex PCR. In the table there are roughly 310,000 clones, 90% of which are singletons. The genes are TRBV10-2 and TRBJ2-1; weak D call: TRBD1 (6 bases). Sequences were obtained from PBMCs or T cells enriched from blood (not recorded which). The receptor was isolated from a man in his fifties or sixties who had recovered from COVID-19. The CDR3 DNA sequence: TGCGCCAGCAGGTCAGGGGTTTGGAATGAGCAGTTCTTC. Protein: CASRSGVWNEQFF.